This T cell receptor beta chain derives from a study of beta chain features in type 1 diabetes. At the level of the study: In age, gender and cell yields, patients were similar to healthy donors.

This clone was counted a few times. Every bit of the isolated RNA underwent reverse transcription, so sequencing read expressed TCRB transcripts. TCRdb's table, derived via immunoSEQ multiplex PCR, lists solely in-frame clones and lacks some. The sample shows 250,000 to 300,000 clones, 8% of them seen only once. V was cut by 7 bases and J by 6 bases, with 16 bases left in between. CDR1 and CDR2 (germline): MNHEY, SVGAGI. The CDR3 is made up of 15 amino acids. The chain carries TRBV6-5 and TRBJ2-6; D gene ambiguous. This sequence was found in a woman aged 18-29 years in good health. The source material was central memory CD4+ T cells from blood. The CDR3 bases are TGTGCCAGCACTCTAGGGCCAGAGGAGGCCAACGTCCTGACTTTC. The encoded protein is CASTLGPEEANVLTF.